Presented here are 26 T cell receptor beta chains from one specimen sequenced in a study of shared clonotypes between healthy human individuals. TCRdb keeps only in-frame clones here, not all; method: immunoSEQ multiplex PCR. The sample carries approximately 1,500,000 clones, roughly 97% recorded once. Sample: naive CD4+ T cells sorted from blood. The subset was: CD45RA+ positively selected. The receptors here all came from a man aged 25 to 40 in good health.

The chain is built from TRBV7-2 and TRBJ2-1; a weak D match, TRBD2 (5 bases). This CDR3 is 16 amino acids long. Germline CDR1 is SGHTA and CDR2 is FQGNSA. V dropped 2 bases and J dropped 0 bases, with 11 bases sitting between them. In DNA, the CDR3 is TGTGCCAGCAGCTTAACTAGTCCCAGCTCCTACAATGAGCAGTTCTTC. Protein sequence: CASSLTSPSSYNEQFF.

The J gene is TRBJ2-1, the V gene TRBV11-3; 7 nucleotides line up with TRBD2. CDR3 size: 16 residues. The germline CDR1 and CDR2 sequences are SGHNT and YENEEA. Trimming took 5 bases from V and 8 from J; bases not matched to a gene: 15. Here the CDR3 DNA reads TGTGCCAGCAGCGCATCCCTATACGAGGGGAGGGATGAGCAGTTCTTC. Its translation is CASSASLYEGRDEQFF.

The chain couples TRBV6-1 to TRBJ1-1; D uncertain. Trimming cost V 3 bases and J 6 bases, with 17 bases left between them. Germline lookup yields CDR1 MNHNS and CDR2 SASEGT. The CDR3 contains 15 residues. The CDR3 sequence is CASSDRTVGWPEAFF. The CDR3 region has the DNA TGTGCCAGCAGTGACCGGACCGTCGGATGGCCTGAAGCTTTCTTT.

CDR3 coding DNA: TGTGCCACCAGACGGGACAGGGGGCGGATAACTGAAGCTTTCTTT. It is translated as CATRRDRGRITEAFF. The V and J genes are TRBV15 and TRBJ1-1; 12 bases are a match to TRBD1. The germline gives CDR1 LNHNV, CDR2 YYDKDF (reference sequence). The CDR3 has 15 amino acids. Losses at the gene ends were 6 bases for V and 5 bases for J; bases not matched to a gene: 7.

This chain uses TRBV30 with TRBJ2-2; D unresolved. Per the germline V gene, CDR1 is GTSNPN and CDR2 is SVGIG (reference sequence). This CDR3 is built from 14 residues. V dropped 2 bases and J dropped 0 bases, with 7 bases sitting between them. The DNA for the CDR3 is TGTGCCTGGAGTTTAAAGTCGAACACCGGGGAGCTGTTTTTT. Translation: CAWSLKSNTGELFF. Using reference TRBV30 and TRBJ2-2 for the parts outside the CDR3, the full variable domain is SQTIHQWPATLVQPVGSPLSLECTVEGTSNPNLYWYRQAAGRGLQLLFYSVGIGQISSEVPQNLSASRPQDRQFILSSKKLLLSDSGFYLCAWSLKSNTGELFFGEGSRLTVL.

V usage is TRBV5-1 and J usage is TRBJ1-2; the match to TRBD1 covers 9 bases. The CDR3 has 16 residues. V lost 5 bases to trimming and J lost 4 bases; unmatched junction nucleotides: 12. Germline-derived CDR1 and CDR2 are SGHRS and YFSETQ. The CDR3 DNA reads as TGCGCCAGCAGTCAAGGAACAGGGGGCGTGGGCTATGGCTACACCTTC. This gives the protein CASSQGTGGVGYGYTF.

This chain joins TRBV5-1 and TRBJ2-7; TRBD2 aligns across 8 bases. CDR1 SGHRS and CDR2 YFSETQ come from the germline V gene. This CDR3 contains 15 residues. Trimming cost V 0 bases and J 2 bases; bases outside gene matches: 4. CDR3 DNA sequence: TGCGCCAGCAGCTTGGAGTCGGGAGGGCCCTACGAGCAGTACTTC. This translates into CASSLESGGPYEQYF.

J is TRBJ1-1 and V is TRBV18; 8 nucleotides align to TRBD1. The CDR3 is made up of 16 amino acids. The V gene's germline CDR1 is KGHSH and CDR2 LQKENI. J gave up 4 bases and V 3 bases, and 10 bases lay outside the gene matches. The CDR3 sequence is CASSPWTGSLSTEAFF. The CDR3 nucleotides read TGTGCCAGCTCACCCTGGACAGGGTCCCTGAGCACTGAAGCTTTCTTT.

This clone was observed once. The chain recombines TRBV18 with TRBJ2-5; 10 bases align to TRBD2. CDR1 and CDR2 (germline): KGHSH, LQKENI. The CDR3 totals 15 residues. V dropped 1 base and J dropped 6; count of bases not matched to a gene: 5. Here the CDR3 reads CASSPLSGRVQTQYF. In DNA, the CDR3 is TGTGCCAGCTCACCACTGAGCGGGAGGGTGCAGACCCAGTACTTC. The entire variable domain, with the rest obtained from reference TRBV18 and TRBJ2-5, is as follows: NAGVMQNPRHLVRRRGQEARLRCSPMKGHSHVYWYRQLPEEGLKFMVYLQKENIIDESGMPKERFSAEFPKEGPSILRIQQVVRGDSAAYFCASSPLSGRVQTQYFGPGTRLLVL.

A single count supports this clone. The chain joins TRBV28 to TRBJ2-1, with 8 bases matching TRBD2. This CDR3 is built from 16 residues. CDR1 is MDHEN, CDR2 SYDVKM, per germline. The V gene end was trimmed by 7 bases and the J gene end by 7 bases; junction bases not matched to a gene: 15. The CDR3 DNA follows: TGTGCCAGCATCCCGGGAAGCGGGAGACCGAAGAATGAGCAGTTCTTC. This codes for CASIPGSGRPKNEQFF.

The J gene is TRBJ2-3, the V gene TRBV7-9, with 10 bases aligning to TRBD2. Trimming cost V 3 bases and J 6 bases; bases outside gene matches: 15. Germline V lookup: CDR1 SEHNR, CDR2 FQNEAQ (reference sequence). CDR3 length equals 18 residues. CDR3 bases: TGTGCCAGCAGCTTTTACGCTAGCGGGAGAGCCCGGGCGGATACGCAGTATTTT. It yields the protein CASSFYASGRARADTQYF.

The chain joins TRBV12-5 to TRBJ2-1, with D hard to call. The CDR3 is made up of 15 amino acids. Trimming shortened V by 1 base and J by 2 bases, and 9 bases separated the two germline ends. In germline, CDR1 is LGHNT, CDR2 FRNRAP. Here the CDR3 reads CASGLAIGPYNEQFF. The CDR3 DNA follows: TGTGCTAGTGGTTTGGCCATTGGGCCCTACAATGAGCAGTTCTTC.

With regard to this clone: Other DNA sequences within the sample encode an identical CDR3. The chain carries TRBV9 and TRBJ2-7; TRBD2 matches 12 bases. Germline assignment: CDR1 SGDLS and CDR2 YYNGEE. CDR3 length: 15 amino acids. Trimming at V came to 0 bases and at J to 3 bases, leaving 1 base not matched to a gene. The CDR3 here is CASSVGTSGIYEQYF. DNA of the CDR3: TGTGCCAGCAGCGTAGGGACTAGCGGGATCTACGAGCAGTACTTC. The variable domain in full, with the rest retrieved from reference TRBV9 and TRBJ2-7, is DSGVTQTPKHLITATGQRVTLRCSPRSGDLSVYWYQQSLDQGLQFLIQYYNGEERAKGNILERFSAQQFPDLHSELNLSSLELGDSALYFCASSVGTSGIYEQYFGPGTRLTVT.

The rearrangement links TRBV11-3 to TRBJ2-7; TRBD2 aligns across 14 bases. The CDR3 is 15 amino acids. Germline loops: CDR1 SGHNT, CDR2 YENEEA. V was clipped by 1 base and J by 6 bases; unmatched bases: 2. The CDR3 DNA is TGTGCCAGCAGCTTAGTTGGGACTAGCGGGAGCGAGCAGTACTTC. As protein: CASSLVGTSGSEQYF.

This clone was seen a single time. The V and J genes are TRBV27 and TRBJ2-1; 8 nucleotides align to TRBD2. CDR3 length equals 16 residues. Germline loops: CDR1 MNHEY, CDR2 SMNVEV (reference sequence). The V and J ends lost 5 bases and 2 bases, in that order; junction bases with no gene match: 8. The chain's CDR3 is CASSRLAGLTYNEQFF. As DNA, the CDR3 is TGTGCCAGCAGTAGGTTAGCGGGACTAACCTACAATGAGCAGTTCTTC.

This clone has only one observation. V usage is TRBV18 and J usage is TRBJ1-5; 10 nucleotides match TRBD1. The trim removed 2 bases at V and 5 bases at J, leaving 3 bases unmatched. The CDR3 spans 15 residues. Germline lookup yields CDR1 KGHSH and CDR2 LQKENI. The CDR3 region is CASSPMTGGDQPQHF. The DNA for the CDR3 is TGTGCCAGCTCACCAATGACAGGGGGCGATCAGCCCCAGCATTTT.

V gene TRBV5-8 combines with J gene TRBJ2-3, with no clear D. The CDR3 has 14 amino acids. V gave up 0 bases and J gave up 2 bases, with 7 bases separating them. The germline V gene has CDR1 SGHTS and CDR2 YDEGEE. Written as DNA, the CDR3 is TGTGCCAGCAGCTTGGCGGCGCCCACAGATACGCAGTATTTT. Translating gives CASSLAAPTDTQYF.

This chain uses TRBV6-5 with TRBJ2-2; D call uncertain. The CDR3 has 14 residues. V lost 11 bases, J lost 2 bases, and 15 bases lay in between. Germline CDR1 and CDR2: MNHEY and SVGAGI. For the CDR3, the DNA is TGTGCCGCCGCGAGGACCGCCAACACCGGGGAGCTGTTTTTT. This gives the protein CAAARTANTGELFF.

The chain couples TRBV7-9 to TRBJ2-3; 9 bases line up with TRBD1. The germline CDR1 and CDR2 sequences are SEHNR and FQNEAQ (reference sequence). The CDR3 sequence is 14 residues long. The V gene end was trimmed by 4 bases and the J gene end by 8 bases; junction bases not matched to a gene: 7. The chain's CDR3 is CASSWGQGLSTQYF. The CDR3 region has the DNA TGTGCCAGCAGCTGGGGACAGGGACTTTCTACGCAGTATTTT.

Regarding this clone: The germline gene is not matched at one end of the junction; a read error may be the cause. The V gene is TRBV5-8, the J gene TRBJ1-5; D unclear. Per germline, CDR1 SGHTS and CDR2 YDEGEE. This CDR3 has 11 amino acids. The DNA for the CDR3 is TGTGCCAGCAGCTTGGTACGGAGGAGTTATTTT. Encoded protein: CASSLVRRSYF. Together with reference TRBV5-8 and TRBJ1-5, the CDR3 gives the full variable domain: EAGVTQSPTHLIKTRGQQATLRCSPISGHTSVYWYQQALGLGLQFLLWYDEGEERNRGNFPPRFSGRQFPNYSSELNVNALELEDSALYLCASSLVRRSYFGDGTRLSIL.

This clone has a single count. The identical CDR3 is also encoded by other nucleotide sequences in the sample. V gene TRBV9 combines with J gene TRBJ2-3; 12 bases align to TRBD2. The junction had 1 base not matched to a gene; V was cut back by 2 bases and J by 3 bases. Germline lookup yields CDR1 SGDLS and CDR2 YYNGEE. The CDR3 totals 15 residues. The CDR3 coding sequence is TGTGCCAGCAGCGTTACTAGCGGGGGGACAGATACGCAGTATTTT. It translates to CASSVTSGGTDTQYF.

V gene TRBV5-1 combines with J gene TRBJ2-1, with D unresolved. This CDR3 is built from 15 residues. V lost 1 base and J lost 7, with 15 bases in between. Germline V gene data show CDR1 as SGHRS and CDR2 as YFSETQ. CDR3 in amino acids: CASSLTQSSTNEQFF. The CDR3 coding sequence is TGCGCCAGCAGCTTGACCCAGTCAAGTACTAATGAGCAGTTCTTC. Filled out from reference TRBV5-1 and TRBJ2-1, the complete variable domain reads KAGVTQTPRYLIKTRGQQVTLSCSPISGHRSVSWYQQTPGQGLQFLFEYFSETQRNKGNFPGRFSGRQFSNSRSEMNVSTLELGDSALYLCASSLTQSSTNEQFFGPGTRLTVL.

This chain links TRBV7-2 with TRBJ1-1; possible D gene TRBD1, 5 bases. Germline V CDR1 and CDR2: SGHTA, FQGNSA. This CDR3 is built from 15 residues. V lost 5 bases and J 6 bases, leaving 19 bases between the germline ends. CDR3: CASSQNFQGNPEAFF. CDR3 nucleotide sequence: TGTGCCAGCAGCCAAAATTTCCAGGGAAATCCTGAAGCTTTCTTT.

The chain has TRBV5-1 and TRBJ2-7, with D perhaps TRBD1 (6 bases). Trimming removed 5 bases at V and 5 bases at J, with 17 bases between. The CDR3 covers 14 residues. Germline CDR1 is SGHRS and CDR2 is YFSETQ. CDR3 coding DNA: TGCGCCAGCAGGATATTATCAGGGGCGGACGAGCAGTACTTC. Translation: CASRILSGADEQYF.

The chain uses TRBV5-6 and TRBJ2-1, with 9 nucleotides matching TRBD2. The CDR3 contains 19 residues. Looked up from germline, CDR1 is SGHDT and CDR2 is YYEEEE. V gave up 4 bases and J gave up 6 bases; unmatched junction bases: 20. The CDR3 DNA follows: TGTGCCAGCAGCACCGTGGGACTAGCAAGGGAGCGTATGTTCAATGAGCAGTTCTTC. Encoded protein: CASSTVGLARERMFNEQFF.

This sequence joins TRBV19 and TRBJ2-4; 11 bases match TRBD2. J lost 5 bases, V lost 6 bases, and 3 bases had no gene match. The CDR3 loop spans 14 amino acids. Germline V gene lookup returns CDR1 LNHDA and CDR2 SQIVND (reference sequence). The CDR3 DNA reads as TGTGCCAGTAGCGGACTAGCGGGCCAAAACATTCAGTACTTC. Its translation: CASSGLAGQNIQYF.